A selection of T cell receptor beta chains follows, all from one sample in a study of glioma-infiltrating T cells. One entry per CDR3 protein results from TCRdb running MiXCR on the multiplex PCR reads. The sample includes around 190,000 distinct CDR3 sequences, under 55% of them seen just once. The sequencing input was glioma tissue, nonneoplastic brain tissue, or PBMCs (not recorded which). These receptors were taken from a human donor with low-grade glioma or glioblastoma, undergoing nonglioma brain surgery, or in good health (not recorded which). Each CDR3 is given with its conserved first and last residue. The D gene is left open where the match is weak. Where a row states a size, it is once, few, many or the class of an expanded clone; other rows omit it.

TRBJ2-7 | TRBD2 | - | TRBV5-1 | CASSLPGGGDEQYF | TGCGCCAGCAGCTTGCCGGGAGGTGGCGACGAGCAGTACTTC
TRBJ2-1 | - | few | TRBV5-1 | CASSGDANEQFF | TGCGCCAGCAGCGGCGATGCCAATGAGCAGTTCTTC
TRBJ2-3 | TRBD1 | many | TRBV11-2 | CASSGIGTGEDTQYF | TGTGCCAGCAGCGGGATAGGGACAGGGGAAGATACGCAGTATTTT
TRBJ1-2 | - | - | TRBV7-9 | CASSLGDEGYTF | TGTGCCAGCAGCTTGGGAGACGAGGGCTACACCTTC
TRBJ2-1 | TRBD2 | many | TRBV6-1 | CATLAGGLGEQFF | TGTGCCACCCTAGCGGGAGGGTTGGGTGAGCAGTTCTTC
TRBJ2-1 | - | - | TRBV28 | CASSWGSLTEEFF | TGTGCCAGCAGTTGGGGTAGCTTGACTGAGGAGTTCTTC
TRBJ2-3 | TRBD2 | - | TRBV12-3/TRBV12-4 | CASSLGLGDYTYTQYF | TGTGCCAGCAGTTTAGGGTTGGGGGACTACACATATACGCAGTATTTT
TRBJ2-5 | TRBD2 | - | TRBV29-1 | CSVTVAGVETQYF | TGCAGCGTCACGGTAGCGGGAGTGGAGACCCAGTACTTC
TRBJ2-7 | - | few | TRBV12-3/TRBV12-4 | CASSEGRGEHYEQYF | TGTGCCAGCAGCGAGGGCCGGGGAGAGCACTACGAGCAGTACTTC
TRBJ2-3 | - | - | TRBV7-6 | CASSVSTQEPGDTQYF | TGTGCCAGCAGCGTATCAACACAGGAGCCGGGAGATACGCAGTATTTT
TRBJ1-1 | - | - | TRBV27 | CASSLSGRTEAFF | TGTGCCAGCAGCTTATCGGGCAGGACTGAAGCTTTCTTT
TRBJ2-1 | - | - | TRBV6-1 | CASSENRILSGNEQFF | TGTGCCAGCAGTGAAAACAGGATACTGAGCGGGAATGAGCAGTTCTTC
TRBJ2-1 | - | - | TRBV27 | CASSLGASYNERFF | TGTGCCAGCAGTCTGGGGGCAAGCTACAATGAGCGGTTCTTC
TRBJ2-1 | TRBD2 | many | TRBV20-1 | CSFLGGSSYNEQFF | TGCAGTTTCCTGGGCGGGAGCTCCTACAATGAGCAGTTCTTC
TRBJ2-1 | TRBD1 | many | TRBV7-8 | CASSRQGSYNEQFF | TGTGCCAGCAGCCGACAGGGGAGCTACAATGAGCAGTTCTTC
TRBJ2-3 | TRBD1 | few | TRBV5-4 | CASSFDRGSTDTQYF | TGTGCCAGCAGCTTCGACAGGGGCAGCACAGATACGCAGTATTTT
TRBJ2-5 | TRBD2 | many | TRBV27 | CASSTPAGMDGTQYF | TGTGCCAGCAGCACCCCAGCGGGAATGGATGGGACCCAGTACTTC
TRBJ1-4 | - | many | TRBV6-1 | CASIQGRSIVKLFF | TGTGCCAGCATTCAGGGGCGGAGTATTGTAAAACTGTTTTTT
TRBJ2-3 | - | - | TRBV27 | CASSSWGAGTDTKYF | -
TRBJ2-4 | TRBD2 | many | TRBV6-1 | CASSRMGTSGTSGQNIQYF | TGTGCCAGCAGCCGGATGGGGACTAGCGGGACAAGTGGGCAAAACATTCAGTACTTC
TRBJ1-1 | TRBD1 | many | TRBV27 | CASSLGVPGTGRRNTEAFF | TGTGCCAGCAGTTTAGGGGTCCCCGGGACAGGGCGACGGAACACTGAAGCTTTCTTT
TRBJ2-3 | - | - | TRBV5-1 | CASSLVASPSTDTQYF | TGCGCCAGCAGCTTGGTCGCCAGCCCTAGCACAGATACGCAGTATTTT
TRBJ2-6 | TRBD1 | - | TRBV2 | CASRPGQGVTGANVLTF | TGTGCCAGCAGGCCGGGACAGGGAGTTACTGGGGCCAACGTCCTGACTTTC
TRBJ2-5 | - | - | TRBV7-3 | CASSIQGSETQYF | TGTGCCAGCAGCATACAGGGATCGGAGACCCAGTACTTC
TRBJ2-7 | - | many | TRBV20-1 | CSARAEPGLSLYEQYF | TGCAGTGCTAGAGCTGAACCGGGACTCTCTTTGTACGAGCAGTACTTC
TRBJ2-1 | - | - | TRBV4-1 | CASRSTGLPYNQQFF | TGCGCCAGCAGATCAACGGGACTTCCTTACAATCAGCAGTTCTTC
TRBJ1-6 | - | - | TRBV7-9 | CASSNEQELFSPLHF | TGTGCCAGCAGCAACGAACAGGAACTGTTCTCACCCCTCCACTTT
TRBJ1-3 | TRBD1 | many | TRBV6-1 | CASSSSGGSGNTIYF | TGTGCCAGCAGTTCCTCAGGGGGCTCTGGAAACACCATATATTTT
TRBJ2-1 | - | many | TRBV7-2 | CASSFVGGGPSNEQFF | TGTGCCAGCAGCTTCGTAGGGGGAGGGCCGTCCAATGAGCAGTTCTTC
TRBJ2-7 | TRBD2 | many | TRBV27 | CASSLSGLAGGYEQYF | TGTGCCAGCAGTTTAAGTGGACTAGCGGGAGGTTACGAGCAGTACTTC
TRBJ1-2 | - | many | TRBV20-1 | CSAKETVVPGYTF | TGCAGTGCTAAAGAAACAGTAGTCCCTGGCTACACCTTC
TRBJ2-1 | TRBD1 | - | TRBV7-2 | CASSQGQGITYNEQFF | TGTGCCAGCAGCCAAGGACAGGGAATTACCTACAATGAGCAGTTCTTC
TRBJ2-5 | TRBD2 | many | TRBV20-1 | CSASWFSGREETQYF | TGCAGTGCTAGTTGGTTTTCGGGGAGGGAAGAGACCCAGTACTTC
TRBJ1-1 | TRBD1 | - | TRBV27 | CASGPTNRGEAFF | TGTGCCAGCGGACCAACTAACAGGGGTGAAGCTTTCTTT
TRBJ1-5 | TRBD1 | many | TRBV6-1 | CASSPRTGRDNQPQHF | TGTGCCAGCAGTCCCCGGACAGGGAGAGACAATCAGCCCCAGCATTTT
TRBJ2-1 | TRBD2 | many | TRBV19 | CASSRRTSGPYNEQFF | TGTGCCAGTAGTAGACGGACTAGCGGGCCCTACAATGAGCAGTTCTTC
TRBJ2-6 | TRBD1 | few | TRBV7-9 | CASQGVDGANVLTF | TGTGCCAGCCAGGGGGTGGATGGGGCCAACGTCCTGACTTTC
TRBJ2-5 | - | few | TRBV18 | CASSPLGGQETQYF | TGTGCCAGCTCACCACTGGGCGGTCAAGAGACCCAGTACTTC
TRBJ2-7 | TRBD2 | - | TRBV19 | CASSTGTRVATQYF | TGTGCCAGTAGTACCGGGACTAGGGTCGCGACGCAGTACTTC
TRBJ2-7 | TRBD2 | many | TRBV20-1 | CSAQGWGSGKDEQYF | TGCAGTGCTCAGGGGTGGGGTAGCGGGAAGGACGAGCAGTACTTC
TRBJ2-1 | - | - | TRBV12-3/TRBV12-4 | CAGSLGTTGNEKFF | TGTGCCGGCAGTTTAGGGACGACCGGGAATGAGAAGTTCTTC
TRBJ2-1 | - | few | TRBV4-2 | CASSQERSRSYNEQFF | TGTGCCAGCAGCCAAGAACGGTCCCGTTCCTACAATGAGCAGTTCTTC
TRBJ1-6 | TRBD1 | - | TRBV19 | CASTATGGYSPLHF | TGTGCCAGTACTGCGACAGGGGGCTATTCACCCCTCCACTTT
TRBJ2-5 | - | many | TRBV28 | CASLTYRGAETQYF | TGTGCCAGCCTTACGTATCGAGGTGCCGAGACCCAGTACTTC
TRBJ1-2 | - | - | TRBV12-3/TRBV12-4 | CAGSSITGYYGYTF | TGTGCCGGCAGTTCAATAACAGGGTACTATGGCTACACCTTC
TRBJ2-7 | - | few | TRBV10-3 | CAISESSRGPEQYF | TGTGCCATCAGTGAGTCAAGTAGAGGCCCCGAGCAGTACTTC
TRBJ2-1 | - | - | TRBV20-1 | CSAMLRYYNEQFF | TGCAGTGCCATGTTGAGATACTACAATGAGCAGTTCTTC
TRBJ1-5 | TRBD1 | many | TRBV5-1 | CASSQTGGNQPQHF | TGCGCCAGCAGCCAGACAGGGGGCAATCAGCCCCAGCATTTT
TRBJ2-2 | - | - | TRBV3-1 | CASSQYVPGELLF | TGTGCCAGCAGCCAGTACGTCCCCGGGGAGCTGCTTTTT
TRBJ2-5 | - | - | TRBV29-1 | CSVEGQVPNEQYF | TGCAGCGTTGAGGGTCAGGTCCCCAATGAGCAGTACTTC
TRBJ2-3 | TRBD2 | few | TRBV25-1 | CASSSPGLAGTFLPKDTQYF | TGTGCCAGCAGCTCTCCGGGACTAGCGGGTACTTTCTTACCGAAAGATACGCAGTATTTT
TRBJ2-2 | - | many | TRBV5-4 | CASSLDPTGELFF | TGTGCCAGCAGTCTAGACCCCACCGGGGAGCTGTTTTTT
TRBJ1-1 | - | few | TRBV9 | CASSEGVFTEAFF | TGTGCCAGCAGCGAGGGGGTTTTCACTGAAGCTTTCTTT
TRBJ2-1 | TRBD2 | - | TRBV12-3/TRBV12-4 | CASSPTGGDNEQFF | TGTGCCAGCAGTCCTACCGGGGGGGACAATGAGCAGTTCTTC
TRBJ1-5 | - | many | TRBV2 | CASSEFGRANQPQHF | TGTGCCAGCAGTGAATTCGGCAGGGCCAATCAGCCCCAGCATTTT